The clone carrying this T cell receptor (beta chain) was seen repeatedly, ten times or more. Antigen unknown. The V end lost 3 bases, the J end lost 5 bases, and 13 bases lay between the germline ends. Germline CDR1 and CDR2: LNHNV and YYDKDF (reference sequence). The CDR3 contains 15 residues. TCRdb passed the 5' RACE reads through MiXCR, listing each CDR3 protein once. The sample includes 230,000 or so distinct CDR3 sequences, about 7% of them seen just once. The sample originates from a study of T cells after yellow fever vaccination. Notes on the study in general: Most clones from primary vaccination were detected again post-booster (96% CD4, around 88% CD8).

This TCR was recovered from a man younger than 45 who received the YFV17D yellow fever vaccine. The rearrangement joins TRBV15 to TRBJ2-2, with D perhaps matching TRBD1 or TRBD2 (7 bases each). The starting material was CD4+ T cells sorted from PBMCs, obtained on the day of the yellow fever booster vaccination. Here the CDR3 reads CATSRRGRETGELFF. The CDR3, as DNA: TGTGCCACCAGCAGGAGGGGGCGGGAGACCGGGGAGCTGTTTTTT.